This TCR beta chain was sequenced for a study of human T cells and chemical hapten exposure (dated by TCRdb to about 2021). At the level of the whole study: For sensitization, 2% DPC in acetone was applied to a roughly 2 cm by roughly 2 cm area of upper inner arm skin. Approximately 28 alopecia patients provided blood for TCR sequencing at one to four time points (pre-sensitization, 2, 6 and 24 weeks). The study tracked peripheral blood TCR repertoire changes in vivo during primary and secondary sensitization to the hapten diphenylcyclopropenone (DPC) in alopecia patients. Patch testing on the upper back used Finn chambers containing 0.01% DPC, with scoring done after 6 days according to International Contact Dermatitis Research Group standards. Patients additionally received weekly therapeutic DPC doses to the scalp throughout the approximately 24-week study period. Blood samples were taken from patients before sensitization (week 0) and then at 2, 6 and about 24 weeks after DPC sensitization. Most of the patients in the cohort were female, and the cohort covered alopecia areata with under or over 50% scalp involvement, alopecia totalis and alopecia universalis. Libraries were pooled for sequencing, and variation in per-sample TCR yields was attributed mainly to small differences in library volumes within the pool.

This sample's time point label indicates: patch test 2, 6 weeks after DPC sensitization. This specimen's treatment or condition label, interpreted: therapeutic diphenylcyclopropenone sensitization with weekly scalp DPC. Blood at each patch-test visit was drawn before the patch test was applied. Patients were eligible if aged 18 to 70, diagnosed with alopecia and judged suitable for DPC therapy, and pregnant patients were excluded. Unfractionated whole blood was collected in Tempus Blood RNA tubes, and total RNA was extracted from that blood. Comment on this clonotype: The antigen this receptor binds is unknown. The sample holds no much larger clone one base away, and base qualities are not on file.

Library preparation employed RACE. TCRdb lists the instrument as NextSeq 500. Library preparation attached unique molecular identifiers to individual cDNA molecules for quantitative, reproducible TCR counting. For every blood RNA sample, sequencing covered both the TCR alpha and TCR beta chains. As for the authors' bioinformatics: A median of around 100,000 TCRs per sample was observed, with a range of 23,224 to 690,600. The Decombinator software suite was used to annotate V, J and CDR3 in the TCR reads. Every sample was subsampled to the same number of TCRs (28,000) for the PS versus PT1 abundance plots. TCRs were defined as expanded if absent before sensitization and observed at least eight times at the 2-week time point. In-frame beta chains were kept once TCRdb had trimmed the public reads at Q25 with fastp and called clones with MiXCR. Rows merge per CDR3 protein into single entries with the most common DNA and genes. For this entry, the V and J calls and clone size follow TCRdb and not the study's own pipeline. This sample gives tens of thousands of distinct CDR3 sequences in total; around a tenth of them show up just once. Jointly, the top ten make up about 6.9% of the sample.

CDR1 and CDR2 (WSHSY, SAAADI) derive from the germline V gene. Including cysteine and phenylalanine, the CDR3 has 13 amino acids. This entry keeps only the CDR3 DNA: 39 bases, framed from base 1. V is cut back by 6 bases and J by 5 bases, with 6 bases in the junction unmatched. The research as a whole found: After repeated subsampling, the strength of the expansion versus patch-test correlation and the threshold at which it became significant changed. No change with DPC sensitization was found in the number of TCRs above 1 in 1000 frequency, and no evidence of global repertoire structure alterations was found. A positive correlation was found between the number of PT1 expanded TCRs and patch test score, with significance reached at thresholds 8, 16 and 32 but not 4. Significantly more large CDR3 similarity clusters were formed by expanded TCRs than by pre-sensitization or healthy control sets, consistent with antigen-driven responses. Because all patients had alopecia, a presumed autoimmune disease, the immune response of the patients might differ from that of healthy individuals.

This chain joins TRBV10-2 to TRBJ2-5; 7 middle bases align to TRBD2. Sequenced material: whole blood, taken in connection with sensitization to the hapten diphenylcyclopropenone (DPC). This sequence was found in a woman aged 50 to 60 with alopecia areata. Some clones in this sample may be carry-over from other donors' samples. The sequenced DNA: TGCGCCAGCAGCCCGGCGGGAGAGGAGACCCAGTACTTC. Its translation reads: CASSPAGEETQYF.